The source of this T cell receptor beta chain is a study of beta chain features in type 1 diabetes. Study-wide results and caveats: Equally in patients and controls, PCR might preferentially amplify shorter templates. Naive, central memory and regulatory TCRB repertoires appeared more similar among patients than healthy donors. Any HLA-type effect on TCRB rearrangement remained unresolved here. Moderately but significantly shorter TCRB CDR3s were found in Type 1 diabetes patients in all four CD4+ subsets.

Sorting that relied on CD45RO/CCR7/CD25/CD127/CD95/CD27 yielded CD4+ naive, central memory, regulatory and stem cell-like memory cells. Of the isolated RNA, all was reverse transcribed, and so the sequenced material was expressed TCRB transcripts. TCRdb keeps only in-frame clones here, not all; method: immunoSEQ multiplex PCR. The table records roughly 700,000 clones, 10% to 15% of them present only once. The V end was cut by 1 base, the J end by 5 bases, with 15 bases between. The CDR3 is 16 residues long. Looked up from germline, CDR1 is GTSNPN and CDR2 is SVGIG (reference sequence). Regarding this clone: The antigen remains undetermined.

The TCR originated in a man aged 18 to 29 with type 1 diabetes. Input material: naive CD4+ T cells from blood. The chain recombines TRBV30 with TRBJ1-6; unclear D gene. DNA of the CDR3: TGTGCCTGGAGTGGCAACAACCCGAGAAATAATTCACCCCTCCACTTT. This gives the protein CAWSGNNPRNNSPLHF.